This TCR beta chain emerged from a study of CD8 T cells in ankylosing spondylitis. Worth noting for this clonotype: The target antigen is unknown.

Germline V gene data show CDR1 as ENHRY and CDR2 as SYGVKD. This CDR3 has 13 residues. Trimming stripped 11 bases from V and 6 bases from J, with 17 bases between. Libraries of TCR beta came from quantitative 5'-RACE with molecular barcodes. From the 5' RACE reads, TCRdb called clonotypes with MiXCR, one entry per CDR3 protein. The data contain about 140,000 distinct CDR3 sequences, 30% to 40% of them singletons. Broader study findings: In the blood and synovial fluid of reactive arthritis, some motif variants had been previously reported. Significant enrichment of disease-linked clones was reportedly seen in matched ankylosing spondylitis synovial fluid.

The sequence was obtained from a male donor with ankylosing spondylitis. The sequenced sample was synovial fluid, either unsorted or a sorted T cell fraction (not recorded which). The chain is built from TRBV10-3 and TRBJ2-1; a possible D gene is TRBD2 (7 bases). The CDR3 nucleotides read TGTGCCCTGGGAGGGACAAACCTCAATGAGCAGTTCTTC. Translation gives CALGGTNLNEQFF.